Given below is one T cell receptor beta chain in context. Some clones are missing from TCRdb's copy, which holds only in-frame ones; the method was immunoSEQ multiplex PCR. The table lists 250,000 to 300,000 clones, around nine tenths of them singletons. The sample is drawn from a study of blood T cell repertoires in COVID-19. Study details: Material from acute and convalescent COVID-19 was sourced from the United States, Italy and Spain. PBMCs, B-cell-depleted T cells, or T cells were the source of the cDNA or gDNA that made up the material.

Germline-derived CDR1 and CDR2 are SNHLY and FYNNEI. CDR3 length: 16 residues. The ends lost 6 bases at V and 6 bases at J; junction bases unmatched: 11. The chain carries TRBV2 and TRBJ1-5; 10 nucleotides agree with TRBD1. This receptor was taken from a woman aged 60 to 75 with COVID-19, enrolled during active disease. The sample was peripheral blood. CDR3 in amino acids: CASRDRDRGGLQPQHF. For the CDR3, the DNA is TGTGCCAGCAGGGACCGGGACAGGGGTGGGCTTCAGCCCCAGCATTTT.